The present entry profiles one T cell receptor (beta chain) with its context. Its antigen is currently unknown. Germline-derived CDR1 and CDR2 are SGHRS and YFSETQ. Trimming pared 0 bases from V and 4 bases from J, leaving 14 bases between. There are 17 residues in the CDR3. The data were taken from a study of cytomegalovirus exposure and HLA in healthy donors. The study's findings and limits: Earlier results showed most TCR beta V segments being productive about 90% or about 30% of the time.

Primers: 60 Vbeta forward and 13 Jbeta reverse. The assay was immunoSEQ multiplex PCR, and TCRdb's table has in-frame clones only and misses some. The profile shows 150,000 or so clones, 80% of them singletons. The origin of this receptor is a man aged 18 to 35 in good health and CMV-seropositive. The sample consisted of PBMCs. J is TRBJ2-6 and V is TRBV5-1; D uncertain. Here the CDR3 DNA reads TGCGCCAGCAGCTTGGGTTTGGGTTTAGCCGGGGCCAACGTCCTGACTTTC. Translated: CASSLGLGLAGANVLTF.